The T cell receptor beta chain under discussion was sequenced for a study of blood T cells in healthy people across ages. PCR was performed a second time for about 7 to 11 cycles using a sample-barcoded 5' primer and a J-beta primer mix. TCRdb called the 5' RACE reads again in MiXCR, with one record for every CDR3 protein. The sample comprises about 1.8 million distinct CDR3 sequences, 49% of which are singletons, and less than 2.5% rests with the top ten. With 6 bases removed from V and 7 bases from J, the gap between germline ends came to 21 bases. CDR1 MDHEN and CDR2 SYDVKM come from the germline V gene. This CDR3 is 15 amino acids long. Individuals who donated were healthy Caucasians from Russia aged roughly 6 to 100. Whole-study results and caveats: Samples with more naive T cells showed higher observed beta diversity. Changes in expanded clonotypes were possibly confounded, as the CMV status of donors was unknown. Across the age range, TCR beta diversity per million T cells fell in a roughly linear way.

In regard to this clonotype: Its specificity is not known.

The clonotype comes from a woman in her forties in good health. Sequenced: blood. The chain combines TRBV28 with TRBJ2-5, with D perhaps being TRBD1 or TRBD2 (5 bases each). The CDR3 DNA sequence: TGTGCCAGCAGCCCAACCGGGACGTTCTCTTGGACCCAGTACTTC. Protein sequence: CASSPTGTFSWTQYF.